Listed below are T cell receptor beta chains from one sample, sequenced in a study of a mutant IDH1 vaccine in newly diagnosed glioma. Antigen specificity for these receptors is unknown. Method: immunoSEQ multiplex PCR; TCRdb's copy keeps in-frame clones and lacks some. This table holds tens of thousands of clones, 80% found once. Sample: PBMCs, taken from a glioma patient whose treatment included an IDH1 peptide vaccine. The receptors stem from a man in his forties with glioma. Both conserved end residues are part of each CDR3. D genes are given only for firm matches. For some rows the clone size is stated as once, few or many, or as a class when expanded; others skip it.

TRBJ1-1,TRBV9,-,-,TGTGCCAGCAGCGTTGTCACTGAAGCTTTCTTT,CASSVVTEAFF
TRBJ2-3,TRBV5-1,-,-,TGCGCCAGCAGTTCCACCGCTTGGCGACAGAGCACAGATACGCAGTATTTT,CASSSTAWRQSTDTQYF
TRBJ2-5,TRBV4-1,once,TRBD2,TGCGCCAGCAGCCAGAGACCTCCCGGGACTAGCGGGCTAGAGACCCAGTACTTC,CASSQRPPGTSGLETQYF
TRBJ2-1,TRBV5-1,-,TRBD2,TGCGCCAGCAGCTTGGATCCAGGACTAGCGGGGGACAATGAGCAGTTCTTC,CASSLDPGLAGDNEQFF
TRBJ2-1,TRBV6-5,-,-,TGTGCCAGCAGTTGGGAGGGGGGGGGCGAGCAGTTCTTC,CASSWEGGGEQFF
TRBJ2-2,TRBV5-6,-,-,TGTGCCAGCAGCTCACTCAGGGACAACACCGGGGAGCTGTTTTTT,CASSSLRDNTGELFF
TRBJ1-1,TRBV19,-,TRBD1,TGTGCCAGTAGTAGCTACAGGGGTAGAGGCACTGAAGCTTTCTTT,CASSSYRGRGTEAFF
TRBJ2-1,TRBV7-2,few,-,TGTGCCAGCAGCCGGGCCGGGGGCCCCTACAATGAGCAGTTCTTC,CASSRAGGPYNEQFF
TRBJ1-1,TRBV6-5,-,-,TGTGCCAGCAGTTACACACGGGCCTCAGGGTCCACTGAAGCTTTCTTT,CASSYTRASGSTEAFF
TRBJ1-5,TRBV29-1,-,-,TGCAGCGTTGTTATTCAGGACCCCAATCAGCCCCAGCATTTT,CSVVIQDPNQPQHF
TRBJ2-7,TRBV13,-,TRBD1,TGTGCCAGCAGCGTGGGACAGAGTTCCTACGAGCAGTACTTC,CASSVGQSSYEQYF
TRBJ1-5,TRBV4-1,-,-,TGCGCCAGCAGCCACCCCGGACCGGACCAGCCCCAGCATTTT,CASSHPGPDQPQHF
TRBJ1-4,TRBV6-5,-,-,TGTGCCAGCAGTTATTCCGGACAGTCTAATGAAAAACTGTTTTTT,CASSYSGQSNEKLFF
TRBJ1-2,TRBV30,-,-,TGTGCCTGGAGGGTCGTAGGCTACACCTTC,CAWRVVGYTF
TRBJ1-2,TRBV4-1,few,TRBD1,TGCGCCAGCAGCCAAGGGGGACAGGGGCGAGCGGACTATGGCTACACCTTC,CASSQGGQGRADYGYTF
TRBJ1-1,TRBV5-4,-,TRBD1,TGTGCCAGCAGCGATAACAGGGGTGGGAACACTGAAGCTTTCTTT,CASSDNRGGNTEAFF
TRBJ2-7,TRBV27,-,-,TGTGCCAGCGGGGGAAGCGAGCAGTACTTC,CASGGSEQYF
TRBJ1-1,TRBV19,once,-,TGTGCCAGTAGCACAGAAAACACTGAAGCTTTCTTT,CASSTENTEAFF
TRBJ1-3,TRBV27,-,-,TGTGCCAGCAGTCCTTACAGGTCTGGAAACACCATATATTTT,CASSPYRSGNTIYF
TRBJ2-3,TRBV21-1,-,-,TGTGCCAGCAGCAAAGCGAGGAGGGAGGGGACCATCACAGATACGCAGTATTTT,CASSKARREGTITDTQYF
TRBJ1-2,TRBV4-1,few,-,TGCGCCAGCAGCCTCCTGGGGGGGGGAAACTACACCTTC,CASSLLGGGNYTF
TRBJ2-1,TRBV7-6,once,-,TGTGCCAGCAGCTTAGAGCCCGGGTCCTACAATGAGCAGTTCTTC,CASSLEPGSYNEQFF
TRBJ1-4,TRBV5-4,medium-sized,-,TGTGCCAGCAGCTTGGACGCAGGGTCAACTAATGAAAAACTGTTTTTT,CASSLDAGSTNEKLFF
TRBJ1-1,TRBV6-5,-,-,TGTGCCAGCAGTTACTCGAGAGAGAACACTGAAGCTTTCTTT,CASSYSRENTEAFF
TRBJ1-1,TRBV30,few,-,TGTGCCTGGAGTGTACCAGAATTGAACACTGAAGCTTTCTTT,CAWSVPELNTEAFF
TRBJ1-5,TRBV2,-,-,TGTGCCAGCAGGGCCTGGAGCAATCAGCCCCAGCATTTT,CASRAWSNQPQHF
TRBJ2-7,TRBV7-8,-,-,TGTGCCAGCAGCCTAATCATTCTTGCGAGCAGGGAGAGAGACGAGCAGTACTTC,CASSLIILASRERDEQYF
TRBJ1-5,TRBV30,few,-,TGTGCCTGGAGCTCCGGGACCCGCAATCAGCCCCAGCATTTT,CAWSSGTRNQPQHF
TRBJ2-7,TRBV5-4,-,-,TGTGCCAGCAGCTTGCCTGGGAGCTCCTACGAGCAGTACTTC,CASSLPGSSYEQYF
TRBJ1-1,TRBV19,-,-,TGTGCCAGTAAATGGGGGACGGTGAACACTGAAGCTTTCTTT,CASKWGTVNTEAFF
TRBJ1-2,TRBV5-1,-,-,TGCGCCAGCAGCTTGGAGCCGGGCTATGGCTACACCTTC,CASSLEPGYGYTF
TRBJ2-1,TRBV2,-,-,TGTGCCAGCAGAACCGGGACCAACAATGAGCAGTTCTTC,CASRTGTNNEQFF
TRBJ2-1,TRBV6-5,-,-,TGTGCCAGCAGGGCCGAGAGGGGGGTTCACAATGAGCAGTTCTTC,CASRAERGVHNEQFF
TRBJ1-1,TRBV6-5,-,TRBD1,TGTGCCAGCAGTTGGGACAGGAGAAACACTGAAGCTTTCTTT,CASSWDRRNTEAFF
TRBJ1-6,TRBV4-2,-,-,TGTGCCAGCGTATTGACAGGCGGGAATTCACCCCTCCACTTT,CASVLTGGNSPLHF
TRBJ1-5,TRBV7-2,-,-,TGTGCCAGCAGCTTTTATCAGCCCCAGCATTTT,CASSFYQPQHF
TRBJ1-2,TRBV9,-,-,TGTGCCAGCAGCCCTCGGGGGTCCCTCGACTATGGCTACACCTTC,CASSPRGSLDYGYTF
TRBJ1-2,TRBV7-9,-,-,TGTGCCAGCAGCCCCCCGGTGGGAAGCCCCTATGGCTACACCTTC,CASSPPVGSPYGYTF
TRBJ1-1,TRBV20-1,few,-,TGCAGTGCTAGAGACGACACTGAAGCTTTCTTT,CSARDDTEAFF
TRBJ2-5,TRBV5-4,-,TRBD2,TGTGCCAGCAGCTTGCCTAGCGGGGGAGAGACCCAGTACTTC,CASSLPSGGETQYF
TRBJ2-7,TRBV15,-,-,TGTGCCACCAGCACCTCATCCCCCCTAAGTGGTCGGTACGAGCAGTACTTC,CATSTSSPLSGRYEQYF
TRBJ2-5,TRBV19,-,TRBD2,TGTGGTTGTTGCGGGGGGGAAGAGACCCAGTACTTC,CGCCGGEETQYF
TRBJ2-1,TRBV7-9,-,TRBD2,TGTGCCAGCAGCTTATGGTCCAGCGGGGGGGGGAATGAGCAGTTCTTC,CASSLWSSGGGNEQFF
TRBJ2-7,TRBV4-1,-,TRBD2,TGCGCCAGCAGCCAACAAGCGGGGGGCGGTTACGAGCAGTACTTC,CASSQQAGGGYEQYF
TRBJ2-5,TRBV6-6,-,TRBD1,TGTGCCAGCACTTCCGGGACAGGGTTCAAGACCCAGTACTTC,CASTSGTGFKTQYF
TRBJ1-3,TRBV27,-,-,TGTGCCAGCAGGGATCCCACGAGTTCAGGAAACACCATATATTTT,CASRDPTSSGNTIYF
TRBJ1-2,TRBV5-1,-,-,TGCGCCAGCAGTAGAGGAGGTAACTATGGCTACACCTTC,CASSRGGNYGYTF
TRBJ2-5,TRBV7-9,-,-,TGTGCCAGCAGCCCCGGGGGAGGGACAGGGACCCAGTACTTC,CASSPGGGTGTQYF
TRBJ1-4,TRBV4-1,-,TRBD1,TGCGCCAGCAGCCAAGATGAAGGGCAGGGGGCGGTTAATGAAAAACTGTTTTTT,CASSQDEGQGAVNEKLFF